This T cell receptor beta chain was sequenced for a study of T-cell reconstitution after alpha-beta-depleted transplantation in children (dated by TCRdb to 2015 to 2016). Broadly, across the study: The study quantitatively tracked T-cell immune reconstitution after TCRalphabeta/CD19-depleted allogeneic hematopoietic cell transplantation in children using TCR repertoire profiling.

A few counts support this clonotype. Its binding antigen is unknown. Base qualities are missing; no much larger clone stands one base away. Receptors were amplified or captured by PCR. The data were produced on an Illumina HiSeq 2500. TCR libraries were prepared with molecular barcoding, using unique molecular identifiers to normalize TCRbeta repertoire quantification. TCRdb itself trimmed the public reads at Q25 with fastp, ran MiXCR and retained productive beta chains. CDR3 protein duplicates are merged, each entry listing the most common genes and DNA. The sample table records over 400,000 distinct CDR3 sequences; under 15% of these occur just once. The leading ten clones occupy around 5.8% of the sample. V and J are trimmed by 6 bases and 8 bases, and the gene matches miss 4 bases of the junction. The CDR3 has 14 amino acids, counting the end cysteine and phenylalanine. The only DNA kept is the CDR3, 42 bases in frame from the first base.

This receptor was taken from a human donor who donated a stem cell graft to a child with combined immunodeficiency. The V and J genes are TRBV12-3 or TRBV12-4 and TRBJ2-3; 14 junctional bases match TRBD2. The sequenced sample was PBMCs from the stem cell graft donor, obtained from the stem cell graft. The DNA reads TGTGCCAGCAGCGGGACTAGCGGGAGCGCTACGCAGTATTTT. This encodes CASSGTSGSATQYF.